These 19 T cell receptor beta chains were sequenced from one sample in a study of response to subunit inactivated influenza vaccine. Each CDR3 protein is one row after TCRdb ran MiXCR on the RT-PCR reads. The sample contains about 540,000 distinct CDR3 sequences, 14% of which appear only once. Specimen: PBMCs from blood, collected about 13 days after vaccination. The receptors originated from a man aged 45-65 years who received an inactivated influenza vaccine.

This clonotype has ten or more counts. The chain recombines TRBV24-1 with TRBJ2-1, with 12 positions matching TRBD2. CDR1 is KGHDR and CDR2 is SFDVKD in the germline V gene. This CDR3 region has 16 residues. Trimming took 4 bases from V and 9 from J; bases not matched to a gene: 9. The CDR3 spells CATSDPLAGGLSEQFF. CDR3 coding DNA: TGTGCCACCAGTGACCCACTAGCGGGGGGCCTCAGTGAGCAGTTCTTC.

This chain joins TRBV7-2 and TRBJ2-1; D remains unclear. The V end was cut by 6 bases, the J end by 9 bases, with 21 bases between. The CDR3 sequence is 15 residues long. Per the germline V gene, CDR1 is SGHTA and CDR2 is FQGNSA. This CDR3 reads CASSSTRALGREQFF. DNA for the CDR3: TGTGCCAGCAGTTCAACTCGTGCGCTAGGTCGTGAGCAGTTCTTC.

This clonotype occurred a few times. The rearrangement uses TRBV20-1 and TRBJ2-7; D gene ambiguous. Between the trimmed V and J ends, which lost 0 bases and 6 bases, there was a span of 6 bases. The CDR3 has 11 residues. Germline CDR1 and CDR2: DFQATT and SNEGSKA (reference sequence). The CDR3 DNA sequence: TGCAGTGCTAGAGATACGCCCGAGCAGTACTTC. It yields the protein CSARDTPEQYF.

This clonotype was seen only a few times. This chain uses TRBV2 with TRBJ1-2; D not certain. The CDR3 is made up of 14 amino acids. V lost 2 bases and J lost 0, with 7 bases in between. Germline CDR1 is SNHLY and CDR2 is FYNNEI. In DNA, the CDR3 is TGTGCCAGCAGTGAATCAGTATCTAACTATGGCTACACCTTC. Amino acids: CASSESVSNYGYTF.

This chain connects TRBV11-2 to TRBJ2-3; 11 nucleotides match TRBD2. J lost 2 bases, V lost 5 bases, and 6 bases had no gene match. Germline CDR1 and CDR2: SGHAT and FQNNGV. The CDR3 has 16 residues. The CDR3 DNA follows: TGTGCCAGCAGCCCAACTAGCGGGGGCCCCACAGATACGCAGTATTTT. Its protein product is CASSPTSGGPTDTQYF.

The CDR3 reads CASSLDGSPLTPLHF. CDR3 coding DNA: TGTGCCAGCAGCTTGGATGGCAGCCCATTAACACCCCTCCACTTT. The V gene is TRBV5-6, the J gene TRBJ1-6; no reliable D call. This CDR3 region has 15 residues. Between the trimmed V and J ends, which lost 0 bases and 11 bases, there was a span of 15 bases. In germline, CDR1 is SGHDT, CDR2 YYEEEE.

CDR3 protein: CASGSSGERSYEQYF. CDR3 coding DNA: TGTGCCAGCGGGTCTAGCGGGGAGAGGTCCTACGAGCAGTACTTC. The chain couples TRBV6-2 or TRBV6-3 to TRBJ2-7; 9 nucleotides align to TRBD2. The trim removed 8 bases at V and 1 base at J, leaving 9 bases unmatched. The CDR3 covers 15 residues. From germline, CDR1 is MNHEY and CDR2 SVGEGT.

This clonotype was counted only a few times. The CDR3 spells CAIKRQGSMLGYTF. CDR3 in DNA: TGTGCCATCAAACGACAGGGGTCGATGCTGGGCTACACCTTC. The rearrangement uses TRBV10-3 and TRBJ1-2; 8 bases are shared with TRBD1. The J segment lost 8 bases and the V segment lost 7 bases, leaving 12 bases of the junction unmatched. Germline-derived CDR1 and CDR2 are ENHRY and SYGVKD. There are 14 residues in the CDR3.

In this sample, this clonotype turned up a few times. The CDR3 DNA sequence: TGTGCCAGCAGCTTAAGTCTCACACGCACCTACGAGCAGTACTTC. Translating gives CASSLSLTRTYEQYF. The chain couples TRBV7-2 to TRBJ2-7; D is unclear. Germline values: CDR1 SGHTA, CDR2 FQGNSA. Trimming removed 2 bases from V and 2 bases from J, with 13 bases in between. This CDR3 spans 15 amino acids.

This clonotype appeared a few times. The J gene is TRBJ2-1, the V gene TRBV6-4, with 9 positions matching TRBD2. The CDR3 length is 15 residues. From germline, CDR1 is MRHNA and CDR2 SNTAGT. V lost 4 bases, J lost 6 bases, and 7 bases stayed unmatched. DNA of the CDR3: TGTGCCAGCAGTGTGACTAGCGGCTCCCTCAATGAGCAGTTCTTC. Translating it yields CASSVTSGSLNEQFF.

The chain links TRBV11-2 to TRBJ2-7; 8 bases are shared with TRBD1. Germline values: CDR1 SGHAT, CDR2 FQNNGV. This CDR3 contains 15 residues. J lost 4 bases, V lost 6 bases, and 11 bases had no gene match. The CDR3 nucleotides are TGTGCCAGCAGATCAAACCGGGACAGGAATTACGAGCAGTACTTC. Amino acid sequence: CASRSNRDRNYEQYF.

This clonotype was counted a single time. V usage is TRBV6-1 and J usage is TRBJ1-3, with D unresolved. The CDR3 has 16 amino acids. Trimming left V 11 bases short and J 0 bases short, with 20 bases between. Germline V gives CDR1 MNHNS, CDR2 SASEGT. CDR3 in amino acids: CAWGRADWGSGNTIYF. The CDR3 region has the DNA TGTGCCTGGGGTAGAGCAGACTGGGGCTCTGGAAACACCATATATTTT.

V and J are TRBV4-1 and TRBJ2-3; the match to TRBD2 covers 14 bases. V lost 4 bases to trimming and J lost 1 base; unmatched junction nucleotides: 7. Germline CDR1 is MGHRA and CDR2 is YSYEKL. The CDR3 runs 18 residues. The CDR3 here is CASSPRLAGGPGTDTQYF. DNA of the CDR3: TGCGCCAGCAGCCCCCGACTAGCGGGGGGGCCGGGCACAGATACGCAGTATTTT.

In its sample, this clonotype was seen a few times. This chain links TRBV28 with TRBJ2-1; TRBD2 aligns across 7 bases. V dropped 1 base and J dropped 7; count of bases not matched to a gene: 7. This CDR3 spans 15 amino acids. Germline CDR1 is MDHEN and CDR2 is SYDVKM. CDR3 nucleotides: TGTGCCAGCAGTTTATACCGCGGGGGAGCAAATGAGCAGTTCTTC. It codes for CASSLYRGGANEQFF. The full variable domain, with the rest looked up from reference TRBV28 and TRBJ2-1, is DVKVTQSSRYLVKRTGEKVFLECVQDMDHENMFWYRQDPGLGLRLIYFSYDVKMKEKGDIPEGYSVSREKKERFSLILESASTNQTSMYLCASSLYRGGANEQFFGPGTRLTVL.

This clonotype showed up just once. The rearrangement joins TRBV2 to TRBJ2-1, with D possibly being TRBD1 or TRBD2 (5 bases each). Germline V gene data show CDR1 as SNHLY and CDR2 as FYNNEI. The V and J ends lost 7 bases and 12 bases respectively, with 16 bases between them. The CDR3 has 12 amino acids. CDR3: CASTGTTIRQFF. CDR3 coding DNA: TGTGCCAGCACAGGGACGACCATCCGGCAGTTCTTC.

This clonotype was counted only a few times. The rearrangement joins TRBV7-2 to TRBJ2-1, with 7 bases that match TRBD2. V was pared by 5 bases and J by 2 bases, with 12 bases of the junction left unmatched. CDR1 SGHTA and CDR2 FQGNSA come from the germline V gene. The CDR3 is made up of 17 amino acids. The DNA of the CDR3 is TGTGCCAGCAGCCCAGGCGGCGGGAGAAACGCCTACAATGAGCAGTTCTTC. Translation: CASSPGGGRNAYNEQFF.

This clonotype has a handful of counts. The chain employs TRBV4-3 and TRBJ2-3; 7 nucleotides line up with TRBD2. This CDR3 spans 18 amino acids. Germline V gives CDR1 LGHNA, CDR2 YSLEER. Trimming cost V 0 bases and J 2 bases; bases outside gene matches: 11. CDR3 residues: CASSQDLQRGDYTDTQYF. The CDR3 coding sequence is TGCGCCAGCAGCCAAGATCTTCAGCGGGGAGACTACACAGATACGCAGTATTTT.

The rearrangement joins TRBV7-2 to TRBJ1-2, with TRBD1 matching over 8 bases. Germline loops: CDR1 SGHTA, CDR2 FQGNSA. This CDR3 has 15 residues. V shed 2 bases, J shed 6 bases, and the junction held 8 bases outside the gene matches. The DNA for the CDR3 is TGTGCCAGCAGCTTACAGGACAGGGAAATAGATGGCTACACCTTC. Amino acid sequence: CASSLQDREIDGYTF.

This clonotype was detected many times. The chain joins TRBV5-1 to TRBJ1-2; 7 bases are shared with TRBD1. CDR3 length equals 15 residues. The germline CDR1 and CDR2 sequences are SGHRS and YFSETQ. Unmatched junction bases numbered 10, after V lost 4 bases and J lost 4 bases. CDR3 bases: TGCGCCAGCAGCCCGGGAGACAGGGAAACCTATGGCTACACCTTC. This sequence encodes CASSPGDRETYGYTF.